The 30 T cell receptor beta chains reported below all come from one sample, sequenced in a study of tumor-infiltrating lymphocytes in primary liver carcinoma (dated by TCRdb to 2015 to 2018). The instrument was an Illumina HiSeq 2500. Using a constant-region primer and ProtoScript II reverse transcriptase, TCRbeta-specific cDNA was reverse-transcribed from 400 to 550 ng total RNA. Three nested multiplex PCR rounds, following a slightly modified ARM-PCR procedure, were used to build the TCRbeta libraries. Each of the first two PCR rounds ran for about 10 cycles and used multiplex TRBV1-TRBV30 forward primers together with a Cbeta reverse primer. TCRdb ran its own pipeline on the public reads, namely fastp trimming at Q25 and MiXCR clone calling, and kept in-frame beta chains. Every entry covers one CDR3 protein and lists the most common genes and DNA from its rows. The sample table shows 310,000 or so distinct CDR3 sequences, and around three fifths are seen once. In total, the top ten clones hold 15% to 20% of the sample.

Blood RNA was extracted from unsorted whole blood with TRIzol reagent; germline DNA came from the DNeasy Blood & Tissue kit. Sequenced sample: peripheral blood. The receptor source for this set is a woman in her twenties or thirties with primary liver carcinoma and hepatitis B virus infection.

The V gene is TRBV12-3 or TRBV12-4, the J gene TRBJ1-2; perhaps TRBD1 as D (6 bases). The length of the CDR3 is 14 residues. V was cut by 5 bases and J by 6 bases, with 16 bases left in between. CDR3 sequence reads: CASSRGGAGDGYTF. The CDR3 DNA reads TGTGCCAGCAGTCGAGGAGGGGCAGGGGATGGCTACACCTTC.

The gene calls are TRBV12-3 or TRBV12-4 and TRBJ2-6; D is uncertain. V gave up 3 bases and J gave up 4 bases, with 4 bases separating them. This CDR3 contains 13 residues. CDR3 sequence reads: CASSLFGANVLTF. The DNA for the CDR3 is TGTGCCAGCAGTTTGTTCGGGGCCAACGTCCTGACTTTC.

The CDR3 loop is CASSSDRGDQPQHF. CDR3 DNA sequence: TGTGCCAGCAGTTCTGACAGGGGAGATCAGCCCCAGCATTTT. The gene calls are TRBV27 and TRBJ1-5; 8 bases match TRBD1. V gave up 4 bases and J gave up 5 bases; unmatched junction bases: 4. Per the germline V gene, CDR1 is MNHEY and CDR2 is SMNVEV (reference sequence). The CDR3 loop spans 14 amino acids.

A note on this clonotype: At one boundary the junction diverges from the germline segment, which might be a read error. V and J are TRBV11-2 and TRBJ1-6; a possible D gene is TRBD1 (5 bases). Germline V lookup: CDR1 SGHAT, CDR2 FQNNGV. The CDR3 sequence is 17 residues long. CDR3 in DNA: TGTGTCAGCAGCTTACCCCCGGGTAGGGACTGGCATTCACCCCTCCACTTT. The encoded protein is CVSSLPPGRDWHSPLHF. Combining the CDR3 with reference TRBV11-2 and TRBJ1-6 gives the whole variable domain EAGVAQSPRYKIIEKRQSVAFWCNPISGHATLYWYQQILGQGPKLLIQFQNNGVVDDSQLPKDRFSAERLKGVDSTLKIQPAKLEDSAVYLCVSSLPPGRDWHSPLHFGNGTRLTVT.

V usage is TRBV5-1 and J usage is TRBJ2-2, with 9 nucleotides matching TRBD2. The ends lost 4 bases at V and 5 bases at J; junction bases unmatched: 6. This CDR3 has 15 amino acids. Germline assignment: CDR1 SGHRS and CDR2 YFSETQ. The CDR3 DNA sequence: TGCGCCAGCAGCCATAGCGGGAGTGGAACCGGGGAGCTGTTTTTT. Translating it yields CASSHSGSGTGELFF.

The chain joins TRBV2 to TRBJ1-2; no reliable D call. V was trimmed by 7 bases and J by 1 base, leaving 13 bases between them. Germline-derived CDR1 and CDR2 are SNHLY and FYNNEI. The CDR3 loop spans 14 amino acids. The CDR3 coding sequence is TGTGCCAGCAACTTTCGCAGGAGTAACTATGGCTACACCTTC. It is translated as CASNFRRSNYGYTF.

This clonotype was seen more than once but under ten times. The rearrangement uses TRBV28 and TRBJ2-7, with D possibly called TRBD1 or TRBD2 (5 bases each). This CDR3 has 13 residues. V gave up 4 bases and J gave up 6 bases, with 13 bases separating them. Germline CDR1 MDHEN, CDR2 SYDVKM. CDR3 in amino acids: CASSWQGPSEQYF. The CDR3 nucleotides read TGTGCCAGCAGTTGGCAGGGACCTTCCGAGCAGTACTTC.

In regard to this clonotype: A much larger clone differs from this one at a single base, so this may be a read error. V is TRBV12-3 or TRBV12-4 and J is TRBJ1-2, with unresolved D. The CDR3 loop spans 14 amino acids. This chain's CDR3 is CVSSYKAVVYGYTF. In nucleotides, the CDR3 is TGTGTCAGCAGTTACAAGGCGGTTGTCTATGGCTACACCTTC.

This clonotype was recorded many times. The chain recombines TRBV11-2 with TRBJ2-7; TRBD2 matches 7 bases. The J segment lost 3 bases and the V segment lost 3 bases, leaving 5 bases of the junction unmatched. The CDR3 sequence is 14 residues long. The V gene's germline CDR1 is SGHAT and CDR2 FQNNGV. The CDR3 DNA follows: TGTGCCAGCAGCTTTAAGACTAGCCTCTACGAGCAGTACTTC. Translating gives CASSFKTSLYEQYF. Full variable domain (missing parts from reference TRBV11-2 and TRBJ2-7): EAGVAQSPRYKIIEKRQSVAFWCNPISGHATLYWYQQILGQGPKLLIQFQNNGVVDDSQLPKDRFSAERLKGVDSTLKIQPAKLEDSAVYLCASSFKTSLYEQYFGPGTRLTVT.

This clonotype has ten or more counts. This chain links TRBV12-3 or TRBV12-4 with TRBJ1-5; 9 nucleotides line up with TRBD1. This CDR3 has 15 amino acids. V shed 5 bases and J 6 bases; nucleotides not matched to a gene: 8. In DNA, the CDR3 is TGTGCCAGCAGTAGAAAACAGGGGGCGAGTCAGCCCCAGCATTTT. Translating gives CASSRKQGASQPQHF.

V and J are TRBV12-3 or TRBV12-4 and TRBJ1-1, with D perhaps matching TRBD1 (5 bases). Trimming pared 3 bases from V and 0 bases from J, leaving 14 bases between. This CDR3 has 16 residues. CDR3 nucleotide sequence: TGTGCCAGCAGTTTTTCGGCGGGGCGGGTGAACACTGAAGCTTTCTTT. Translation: CASSFSAGRVNTEAFF.

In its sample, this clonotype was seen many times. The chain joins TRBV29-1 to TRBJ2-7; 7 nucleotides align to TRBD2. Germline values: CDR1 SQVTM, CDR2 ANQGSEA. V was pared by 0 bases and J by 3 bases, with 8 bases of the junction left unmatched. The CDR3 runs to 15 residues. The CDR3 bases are TGCAGCGTTGAAGAGCTGTGGGAGGGACGCTACGAGCAGTACTTC. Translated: CSVEELWEGRYEQYF.

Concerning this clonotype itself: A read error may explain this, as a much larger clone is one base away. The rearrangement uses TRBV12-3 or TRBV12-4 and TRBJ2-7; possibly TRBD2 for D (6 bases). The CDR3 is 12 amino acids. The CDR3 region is CSSSAAGWEQYF. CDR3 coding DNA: TGTTCCAGCAGTGCAGCGGGTTGGGAGCAGTACTTC.

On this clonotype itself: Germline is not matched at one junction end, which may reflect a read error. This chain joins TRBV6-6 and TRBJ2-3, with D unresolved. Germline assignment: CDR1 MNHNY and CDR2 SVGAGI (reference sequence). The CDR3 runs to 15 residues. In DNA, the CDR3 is TGTACCAGCAGTTACGGTCTCAAAAGCACAGATACGCAGTATTTT. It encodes CTSSYGLKSTDTQYF.

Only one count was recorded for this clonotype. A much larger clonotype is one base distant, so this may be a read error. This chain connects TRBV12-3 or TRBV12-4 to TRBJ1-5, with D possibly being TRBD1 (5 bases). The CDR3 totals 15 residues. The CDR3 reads CANSSDLGVNQPQHF. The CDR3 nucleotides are TGTGCCAACAGTTCGGACTTAGGGGTCAATCAGCCCCAGCATTTT.

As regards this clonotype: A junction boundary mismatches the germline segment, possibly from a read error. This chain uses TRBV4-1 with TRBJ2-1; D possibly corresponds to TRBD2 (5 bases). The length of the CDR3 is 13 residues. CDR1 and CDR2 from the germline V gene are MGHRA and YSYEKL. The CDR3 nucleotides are TGCACCAGCAGCCACGACTACCTCAATGAGCGGTTCTTC. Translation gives CTSSHDYLNERFF.

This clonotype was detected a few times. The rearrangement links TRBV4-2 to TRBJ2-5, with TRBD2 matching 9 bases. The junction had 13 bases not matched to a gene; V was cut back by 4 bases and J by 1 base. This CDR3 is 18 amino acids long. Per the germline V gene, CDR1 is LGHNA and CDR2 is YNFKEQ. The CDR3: CASSLRTSVNSIQETQYF. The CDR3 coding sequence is TGTGCCAGCAGCCTCCGGACTAGCGTCAACTCCATCCAAGAGACCCAGTACTTC.

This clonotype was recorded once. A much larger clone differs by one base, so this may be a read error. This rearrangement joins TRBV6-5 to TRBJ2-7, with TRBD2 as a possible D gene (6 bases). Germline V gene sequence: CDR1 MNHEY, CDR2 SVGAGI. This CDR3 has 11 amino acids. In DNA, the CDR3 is TGTGCCACCGGTGGGGGGAGAAAGCATTACTTC. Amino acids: CATGGGRKHYF.

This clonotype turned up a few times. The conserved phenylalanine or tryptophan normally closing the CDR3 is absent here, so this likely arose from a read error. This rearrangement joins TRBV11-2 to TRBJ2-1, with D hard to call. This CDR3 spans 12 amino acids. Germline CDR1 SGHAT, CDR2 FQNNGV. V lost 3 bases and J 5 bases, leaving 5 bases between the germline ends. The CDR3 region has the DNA TGTGCCAGCAGCTTGGCGGACAATGAGCAGTTCTTA. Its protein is CASSLADNEQFL.

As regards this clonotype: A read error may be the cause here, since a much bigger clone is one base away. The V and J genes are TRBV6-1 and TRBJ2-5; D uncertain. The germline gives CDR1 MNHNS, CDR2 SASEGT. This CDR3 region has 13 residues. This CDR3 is CASSAGLEEIQYF. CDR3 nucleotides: TGTGCCAGCAGTGCTGGGTTGGAAGAGATCCAGTACTTC.

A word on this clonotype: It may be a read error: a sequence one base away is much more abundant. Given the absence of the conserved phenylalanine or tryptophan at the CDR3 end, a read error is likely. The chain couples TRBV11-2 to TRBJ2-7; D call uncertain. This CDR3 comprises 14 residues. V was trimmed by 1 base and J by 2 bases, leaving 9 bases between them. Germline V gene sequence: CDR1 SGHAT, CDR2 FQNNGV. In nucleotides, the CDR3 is TGTGCCAGCAGCTTAGCGGCCGGTGCCTACGAGCAGTACATC. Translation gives CASSLAAGAYEQYI.

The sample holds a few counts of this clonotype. CDR3 sequence: CASSRNSATGVEQYF. CDR3 bases: TGTGCCAGCAGTCGAAACTCTGCCACAGGGGTCGAGCAGTACTTC. The gene calls are TRBV6-5 and TRBJ2-7, with 7 bases identical to TRBD1. Germline V gene lookup returns CDR1 MNHEY and CDR2 SVGAGI. With V trimmed by 5 bases and J by 6 bases, 13 bases remained unmatched. The CDR3 runs 15 residues.

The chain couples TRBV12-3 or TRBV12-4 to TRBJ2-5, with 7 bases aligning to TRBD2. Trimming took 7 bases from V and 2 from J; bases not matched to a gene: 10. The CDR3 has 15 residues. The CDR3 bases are TGTGCCAGCACCCTGAGACTAGCAGGTCAAGAGACCCAGTACTTC. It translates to CASTLRLAGQETQYF.

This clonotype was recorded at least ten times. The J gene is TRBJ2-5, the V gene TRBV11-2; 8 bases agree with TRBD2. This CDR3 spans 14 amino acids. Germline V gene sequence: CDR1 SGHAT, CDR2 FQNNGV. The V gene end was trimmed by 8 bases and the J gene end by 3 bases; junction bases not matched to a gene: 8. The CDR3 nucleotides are TGTGCCAGCCTAAGCGGGGGACCCAAAGAGACCCAGTACTTC. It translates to CASLSGGPKETQYF.

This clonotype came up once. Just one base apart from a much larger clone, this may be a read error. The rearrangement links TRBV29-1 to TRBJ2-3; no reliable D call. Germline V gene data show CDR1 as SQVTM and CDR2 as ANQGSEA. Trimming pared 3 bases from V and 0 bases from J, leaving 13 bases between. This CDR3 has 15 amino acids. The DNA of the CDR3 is TGCAGCGTTGAGGAGCAGGAGAGTAGCACAGATACGCAGTATTTT. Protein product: CSVEEQESSTDTQYF.

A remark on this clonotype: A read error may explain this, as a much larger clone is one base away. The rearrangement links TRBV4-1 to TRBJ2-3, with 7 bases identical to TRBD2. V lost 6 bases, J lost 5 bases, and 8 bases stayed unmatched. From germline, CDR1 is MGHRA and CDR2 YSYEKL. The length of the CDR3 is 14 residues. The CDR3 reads CASSKWREGDTQYF. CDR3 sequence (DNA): TGCGCCAGCAGTAAATGGAGGGAGGGAGATACGCAGTATTTT.

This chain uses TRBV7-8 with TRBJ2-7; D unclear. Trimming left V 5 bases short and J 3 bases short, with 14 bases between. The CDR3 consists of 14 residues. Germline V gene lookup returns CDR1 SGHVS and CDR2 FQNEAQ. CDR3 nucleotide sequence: TGTGCCAGCAGCCCTTTAAAACGCGGCTACGAGCAGTACTTC. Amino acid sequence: CASSPLKRGYEQYF.

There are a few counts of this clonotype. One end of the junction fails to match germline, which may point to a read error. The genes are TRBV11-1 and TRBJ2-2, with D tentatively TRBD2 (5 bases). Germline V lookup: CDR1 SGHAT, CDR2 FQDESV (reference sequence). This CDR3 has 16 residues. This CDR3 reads CASSLLGTGWAGELLF. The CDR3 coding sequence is TGTGCCAGCAGCTTACTGGGCACGGGCTGGGCCGGGGAGCTGCTTTTT.

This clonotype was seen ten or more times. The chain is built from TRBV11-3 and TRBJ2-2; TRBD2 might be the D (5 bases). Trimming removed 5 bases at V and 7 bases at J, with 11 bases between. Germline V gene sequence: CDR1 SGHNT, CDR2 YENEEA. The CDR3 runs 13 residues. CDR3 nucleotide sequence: TGTGCCAGCAGCACTAGACATGACGGGGAGCTGTTTTTT. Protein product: CASSTRHDGELFF.

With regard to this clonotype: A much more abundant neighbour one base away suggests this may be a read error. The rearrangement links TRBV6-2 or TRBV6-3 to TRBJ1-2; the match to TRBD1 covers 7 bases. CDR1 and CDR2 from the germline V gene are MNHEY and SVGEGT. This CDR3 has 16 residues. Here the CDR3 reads CANSYSTGKSRGGYTF. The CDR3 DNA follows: TGTGCCAACAGTTACTCGACAGGGAAAAGTCGTGGTGGCTACACCTTC.